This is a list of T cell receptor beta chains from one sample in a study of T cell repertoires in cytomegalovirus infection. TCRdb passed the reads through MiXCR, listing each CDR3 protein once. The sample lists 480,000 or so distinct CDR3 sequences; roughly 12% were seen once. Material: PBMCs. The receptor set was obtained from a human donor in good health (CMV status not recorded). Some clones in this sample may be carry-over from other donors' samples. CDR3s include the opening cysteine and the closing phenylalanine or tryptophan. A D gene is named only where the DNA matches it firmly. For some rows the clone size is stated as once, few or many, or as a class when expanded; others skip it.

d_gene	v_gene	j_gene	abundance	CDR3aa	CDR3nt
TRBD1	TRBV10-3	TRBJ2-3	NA	CAISEQERGPDTQYF	TGTGCCATCAGTGAGCAAGAAAGGGGGCCAGATACGCAGTATTTT
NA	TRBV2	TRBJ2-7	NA	CASSEPEQYF	TGTGCCAGCAGTGAACCCGAGCAGTACTTC
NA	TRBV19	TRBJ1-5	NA	CASSQPTVTSNQPQHF	TGTGCCAGTAGCCAGCCGACAGTGACGAGCAATCAGCCCCAGCATTTT
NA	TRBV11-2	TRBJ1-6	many	CASSPYEALRGSPLHF	TGTGCCAGCAGCCCATACGAGGCCCTCCGGGGTTCACCCCTCCACTTT
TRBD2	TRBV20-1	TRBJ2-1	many	CSARLRTSGGPNEQFF	TGCAGTGCTAGACTCCGCACTAGCGGGGGCCCGAATGAGCAGTTCTTC
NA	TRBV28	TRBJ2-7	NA	CASSSRLGGIYEQYF	TGTGCCAGCAGTTCCCGCCTGGGCGGGATCTACGAGCAGTACTTC
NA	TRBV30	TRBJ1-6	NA	CAWSVMGPPLHF	TGTGCCTGGAGTGTAATGGGTCCACCCCTCCACTTT
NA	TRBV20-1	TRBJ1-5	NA	CSAREGTSPNQPQHF	TGCAGTGCTAGAGAAGGGACCTCCCCCAATCAGCCCCAGCATTTT
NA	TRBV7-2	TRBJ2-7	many	CASSPGVRQYF	TGTGCCAGCAGCCCGGGGGTTCGGCAGTACTTC
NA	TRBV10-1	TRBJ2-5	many	CASSDQGGQTQYF	TGCGCCAGCAGTGACCAGGGGGGACAGACCCAGTACTTC
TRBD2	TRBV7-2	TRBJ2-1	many	CASSLTSGRAVVDEQFF	TGTGCCAGCAGCTTGACTAGCGGGAGGGCCGTAGTGGATGAGCAGTTCTTC
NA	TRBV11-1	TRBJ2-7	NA	CASSFPQGHEQYF	TGTGCCAGCAGCTTCCCCCAGGGACACGAGCAGTACTTC
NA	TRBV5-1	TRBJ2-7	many	CASSLAGANYEQYF	TGCGCCAGCAGCTTGGCCGGGGCCAACTACGAGCAGTACTTC
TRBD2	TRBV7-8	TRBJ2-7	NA	CASSLGAGGGWDEQYF	TGTGCCAGCAGCTTAGGAGCGGGGGGGGGGTGGGACGAGCAGTACTTC
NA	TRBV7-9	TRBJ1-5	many	CASSYFNQGANQPQHF	TGTGCCAGCAGCTATTTTAACCAGGGAGCCAATCAGCCCCAGCATTTT
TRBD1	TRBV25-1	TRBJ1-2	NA	CASSESGTGDYGYTF	TGTGCCAGCAGTGAATCCGGGACAGGGGACTATGGCTACACCTTC
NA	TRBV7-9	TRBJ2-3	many	CASSPQRGGSTDTQYF	TGTGCCAGCAGCCCCCAAAGAGGGGGGAGCACAGATACGCAGTATTTT
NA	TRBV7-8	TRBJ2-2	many	CASSFVWGDDTGELFF	TGTGCCAGCAGCTTCGTATGGGGGGACGACACCGGGGAGCTGTTTTTT
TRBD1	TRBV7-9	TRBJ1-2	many	CASSSQQGARGYTF	TGTGCCAGCAGCTCTCAGCAGGGGGCGCGGGGCTACACCTTC
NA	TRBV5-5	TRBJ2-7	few	CASRYDTGRYEQYF	TGTGCCAGCAGGTACGACACCGGTCGCTACGAGCAGTACTTC
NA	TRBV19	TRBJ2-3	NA	CASTKARTATDTQYF	TGTGCCAGTACCAAAGCCCGAACGGCCACAGATACGCAGTATTTT
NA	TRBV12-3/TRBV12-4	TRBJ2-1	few	CASSPSRLNEQFF	TGTGCCAGCAGCCCATCCCGGCTCAATGAGCAGTTCTTC
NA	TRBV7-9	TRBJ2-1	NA	CASSLAALSYNEQFF	TGTGCCAGCAGCTTAGCGGCGCTATCCTACAATGAGCAGTTCTTC
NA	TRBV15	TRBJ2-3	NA	CATSIKQGNEEYF	TGTGCCACCAGCATCAAACAAGGAAACGAGGAGTATTTT
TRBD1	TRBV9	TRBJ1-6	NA	CASSGGQGMALHF	TGTGCCAGCAGCGGGGGACAGGGGATGGCCCTCCACTTT
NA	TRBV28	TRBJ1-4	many	CASSPEYEKLFF	TGTGCCAGCAGTCCCGAGTATGAAAAACTGTTTTTT
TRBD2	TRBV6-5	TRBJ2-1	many	CASSYATSLAGNEQFF	TGTGCCAGCAGTTACGCCACCTCCTTAGCGGGGAATGAGCAGTTCTTC
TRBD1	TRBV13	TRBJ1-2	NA	CASSFIDRGYGYTF	TGTGCCAGCAGCTTCATCGACAGGGGCTATGGCTACACCTTC
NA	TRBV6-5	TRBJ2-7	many	CASSYSTRTSSYEQYF	TGTGCCAGCAGTTACTCTACCCGGACGTCTTCCTACGAGCAGTACTTC
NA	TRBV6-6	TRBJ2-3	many	CASLKAAGSTDTQYF	TGTGCCTCCCTAAAAGCGGCGGGGAGCACAGATACGCAGTATTTT
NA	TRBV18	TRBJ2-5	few	CASSLRDRREETQYF	TGTGCCAGCTCACTAAGAGACAGGCGTGAAGAGACCCAGTACTTC
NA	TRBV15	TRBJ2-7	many	CATSSMFGSRHEQYF	TGTGCCACCAGCAGCATGTTCGGGAGTAGACACGAGCAGTACTTC
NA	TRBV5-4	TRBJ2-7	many	CASSLDRTVTVYEQYF	TGTGCCAGCAGCTTGGATCGGACGGTTACGGTATACGAGCAGTACTTC
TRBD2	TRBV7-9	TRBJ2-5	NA	CASRLLAGGRETQYF	TGTGCCAGCCGACTTCTAGCGGGGGGCCGGGAGACCCAGTACTTC
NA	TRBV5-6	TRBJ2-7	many	CASSLGGGEQYF	TGTGCCAGCAGCTTAGGGGGGGGCGAGCAGTACTTC
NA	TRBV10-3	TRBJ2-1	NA	CAISEQRGADNEQFF	TGTGCCATCAGTGAACAGAGGGGGGCTGACAATGAGCAGTTCTTC
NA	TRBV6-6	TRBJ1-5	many	CASGIWHLNQPQHF	TGTGCCAGCGGAATTTGGCACCTCAATCAGCCCCAGCATTTT
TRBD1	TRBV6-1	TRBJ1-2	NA	CASSELRGYDGYTF	TGTGCCAGCAGTGAGCTCAGGGGGTATGATGGCTACACCTTC
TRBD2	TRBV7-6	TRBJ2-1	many	CASSSPRAGSGSNEQFF	TGTGCCAGCAGCTCCCCCCGGGCTGGTAGCGGGAGCAATGAGCAGTTCTTC
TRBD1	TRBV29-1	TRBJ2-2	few	CSVLQGTNTGELFF	TGCAGCGTTTTACAGGGGACAAACACCGGGGAGCTGTTTTTT
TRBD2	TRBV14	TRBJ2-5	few	CASSHLGTRTQETQYF	TGTGCCAGCAGCCACCTCGGGACTAGGACTCAAGAGACCCAGTACTTC
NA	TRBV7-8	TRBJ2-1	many	CASSWRTGDEQFF	TGTGCCAGCAGTTGGAGAACTGGCGATGAGCAGTTCTTC
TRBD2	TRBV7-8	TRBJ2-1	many	CASSLATLAGGVEQFF	TGTGCCAGCAGCTTAGCGACGCTAGCGGGAGGGGTTGAGCAGTTCTTC
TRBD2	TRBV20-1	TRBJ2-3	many	CSASKASGRTDTQYF	TGCAGTGCTAGCAAGGCTAGCGGACGCACAGATACGCAGTATTTT
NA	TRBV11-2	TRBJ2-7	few	CASRGAATYEQYF	TGTGCCAGCAGGGGAGCAGCCACCTACGAGCAGTACTTC
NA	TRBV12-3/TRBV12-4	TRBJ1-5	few	CASSFGRADQPQHF	TGTGCCAGCAGTTTCGGCAGGGCCGATCAGCCCCAGCATTTT